The 20 T cell receptor beta chains in this list originate from one sample, sequenced in a study of T cells after yellow fever vaccination. From the 5' RACE reads, TCRdb called clonotypes with MiXCR, one entry per CDR3 protein. The table has about 210,000 distinct CDR3 sequences, 6.5% to 7.5% seen once; the top ten hold roughly 1%. Sample: CD4+ T cells sorted from PBMCs, taken on the day of the yellow fever booster vaccination. Receptors originate from a man aged 25 to 45 who received the YFV17D yellow fever vaccine.

J is TRBJ2-1 and V is TRBV20-1; 10 positions agree with TRBD2. This CDR3 is 16 amino acids long. The trim removed 2 bases at V and 6 bases at J, leaving 10 bases unmatched. CDR1 is DFQATT, CDR2 SNEGSKA, per germline (reference sequence). CDR3 region: CSARSHRLAGANEQFF. The CDR3 DNA is TGCAGTGCTAGAAGCCATCGGCTAGCGGGAGCCAATGAGCAGTTCTTC.

The chain links TRBV7-6 to TRBJ2-7; 8 bases are shared with TRBD1. The V segment lost 6 bases and the J segment 6 bases; nucleotides outside the gene matches: 4. The CDR3 covers 12 residues. Germline CDR1 reads SGHVS; CDR2 reads FNYEAQ. The CDR3 DNA reads as TGTGCCAGCAGGCTACAGGGGGGCGAGCAGTACTTC. Its protein is CASRLQGGEQYF. Together with reference TRBV7-6 and TRBJ2-7, the CDR3 gives the full variable domain: GAGVSQSPRYKVTKRGQDVALRCDPISGHVSLYWYRQALGQGPEFLTYFNYEAQQDKSGLPNDRFSAERPEGSISTLTIQRTEQRDSAMYRCASRLQGGEQYFGPGTRLTVT.

This clonotype was counted ten times or more. The chain links TRBV7-8 to TRBJ2-3; 13 bases are a match to TRBD2. Losses at the gene ends were 5 bases for V and 6 bases for J; bases not matched to a gene: 14. The CDR3 runs 18 residues. The germline gives CDR1 SGHVS, CDR2 FQNEAQ. The CDR3 sequence is CASSPRRPTSGRSDTQYF. The CDR3 DNA sequence: TGTGCCAGCAGCCCCCGACGACCGACTAGCGGGAGGTCCGATACGCAGTATTTT. The full variable domain, rest sourced from reference TRBV7-8 and TRBJ2-3, is GAGVSQSPRYKVAKRGQDVALRCDPISGHVSLFWYQQALGQGPEFLTYFQNEAQLDKSGLPSDRFFAERPEGSVSTLKIQRTQQEDSAVYLCASSPRRPTSGRSDTQYFGPGTRLTVL.

This clonotype appeared many times. The genes are TRBV12-3 or TRBV12-4 and TRBJ1-4, with TRBD1 as a possible D gene (5 bases). Trimming pared 5 bases from V and 5 bases from J, leaving 12 bases between. The CDR3 has 14 residues. DNA for the CDR3: TGTGCCAGCAGTAGCGCGGGGCGGAATGAAAAACTGTTTTTT. Translated, it gives CASSSAGRNEKLFF.

This clonotype appeared a few times. The chain combines TRBV10-3 with TRBJ2-3; D might be TRBD1 (6 bases). The germline V gene has CDR1 ENHRY and CDR2 SYGVKD. Trimming cost V 11 bases and J 0 bases, with 12 bases left between them. The CDR3 runs to 13 residues. The CDR3: CASHRDSTDTQYF. The CDR3 DNA follows: TGTGCCTCCCACAGGGACAGCACAGATACGCAGTATTTT.

This clonotype was observed a single time. This may stem from a read error, because a much larger clone lies one nucleotide away. The gene calls are TRBV7-9 and TRBJ2-3; D gene ambiguous. Germline assignment: CDR1 SEHNR and CDR2 FQNEAQ (reference sequence). This CDR3 spans 11 amino acids. The CDR3 coding sequence is TGTGCCAGCAGCCCCGGCGATACGCAGAATTTT. This codes for CASSPGDTQNF. Full variable domain (missing parts from reference TRBV7-9 and TRBJ2-3): DTGVSQNPRHKITKRGQNVTFRCDPISEHNRLYWYRQTLGQGPEFLTYFQNEAQLEKSRLLSDRFSAERPKGSFSTLEIQRTEQGDSAMYLCASSPGDTQNFGPGTRLTVL.

The rearrangement joins TRBV5-1 to TRBJ2-7, with TRBD1 as a possible D gene (6 bases). Deletions cut 1 base from V and 4 bases from J, with 15 bases between. Germline V gene sequence: CDR1 SGHRS, CDR2 YFSETQ. The CDR3 runs 15 residues. CDR3 region: CASSLLTGSVYEQYF. The CDR3 coding sequence is TGCGCCAGCAGCTTGCTAACAGGGTCTGTATACGAGCAGTACTTC.

Notes on this clonotype: The junction departs from the called germline gene at one end, perhaps through a read error. The chain couples TRBV5-1 to TRBJ2-4, with 7 bases lining up with TRBD1. Germline CDR1 and CDR2: SGHRS and YFSETQ. This CDR3 has 17 residues. CDR3 sequence reads: CATSLGFGQALRNIQYF. In DNA form, the CDR3 reads TGCGCCACCAGCTTAGGATTTGGACAGGCGCTTCGCAACATTCAGTACTTC.

This clonotype was seen a handful of times. V and J are TRBV10-2 and TRBJ2-7; 14 bases match TRBD2. The germline V gene encodes CDR1 WSHSY and CDR2 SAAADI. The V segment lost 2 bases and the J segment 4 bases; nucleotides outside the gene matches: 7. The CDR3 runs to 17 residues. As DNA, the CDR3 is TGCGCCAGCAGTGAGCCGCCTCGGACTAGCGGGAGGTACGAGCAGTACTTC. Its protein product is CASSEPPRTSGRYEQYF.

This clonotype was recorded at least ten times. The genes are TRBV6-2 or TRBV6-3 and TRBJ2-1, with a possible D match to TRBD2 (6 bases). Trimming cost V 4 bases and J 9 bases, with 16 bases left between them. CDR3 length equals 14 residues. The germline V gene encodes CDR1 MNHEY and CDR2 SVGEGT. In nucleotides, the CDR3 is TGTGCCAGCAGTTCATTGACTAGTCAAACTGAGCAGTTCTTC. It encodes CASSSLTSQTEQFF.

The chain couples TRBV20-1 to TRBJ1-1; D may be TRBD1 (5 bases). The germline CDR1 and CDR2 sequences are DFQATT and SNEGSKA (reference sequence). The V gene lost 1 base and the J gene lost 0 bases, with 15 bases spanning the gap. The CDR3 is 16 residues long. The CDR3 is CSARAHGGTLNTEAFF. CDR3 coding DNA: TGCAGTGCTAGAGCCCACGGGGGGACTTTGAACACTGAAGCTTTCTTT.

This clonotype showed up just a few times. V usage is TRBV18 and J usage is TRBJ2-2, with 8 bases lining up with TRBD1. This CDR3 has 17 residues. J gave up 5 bases and V 1 base, and 9 bases lay outside the gene matches. Germline loops: CDR1 KGHSH, CDR2 LQKENI. The CDR3 DNA follows: TGTGCCAGCTCACCACGATATATGCAGGGGGCGACCGGGGAGCTGTTTTTT. It translates to CASSPRYMQGATGELFF.

This clonotype was seen a few times. This chain uses TRBV7-2 with TRBJ1-5, with D unresolved. Germline CDR1 and CDR2: SGHTA and FQGNSA. The CDR3 extends over 15 amino acids. V lost 5 bases and J lost 5, with 16 bases in between. CDR3 sequence (DNA): TGTGCCAGCAGCAACGGACCTGCATCATATCAGCCCCAGCATTTT. As protein: CASSNGPASYQPQHF.

The table lists this clonotype with a few counts. This sequence joins TRBV27 and TRBJ2-2; TRBD2 matches 9 bases. Germline loops: CDR1 MNHEY, CDR2 SMNVEV (reference sequence). J gave up 4 bases and V 2 bases, and 5 bases lay outside the gene matches. The CDR3 consists of 16 residues. CDR3 sequence reads: CASSLLAGRGTGELFF. The CDR3, as DNA: TGTGCCAGCAGTTTACTAGCGGGAAGGGGCACCGGGGAGCTGTTTTTT.

This clonotype was counted at least ten times. The V gene is TRBV11-1, the J gene TRBJ2-1, with 8 bases that match TRBD2. V shed 5 bases and J 0 bases; nucleotides not matched to a gene: 12. This CDR3 contains 18 residues. Germline lookup yields CDR1 SGHAT and CDR2 FQDESV (reference sequence). The CDR3 region has the DNA TGTGCCAGCAGCCTGACCCGTTTAGCGGGAAGCTCCTACAATGAGCAGTTCTTC. Residues: CASSLTRLAGSSYNEQFF.

V is TRBV6-1 and J is TRBJ2-7; TRBD2 aligns across 7 bases. Trimming cost V 5 bases and J 2 bases; bases outside gene matches: 15. CDR3 size: 17 residues. Germline V gives CDR1 MNHNS, CDR2 SASEGT. CDR3 protein: CASSPTSVRAIAYEQYF. DNA of the CDR3: TGTGCCAGCAGTCCTACTAGCGTGAGGGCTATAGCCTACGAGCAGTACTTC.

The gene calls are TRBV7-2 and TRBJ2-7; D may be TRBD2 (6 bases). In germline, CDR1 is SGHTA, CDR2 FQGNSA. V gave up 0 bases and J gave up 7 bases, with 16 bases separating them. The CDR3 has 15 residues. The CDR3 DNA reads as TGTGCCAGCAGCTTAGCGGCGTCGGGGGTTCGGGAGCAGTACTTC. This sequence encodes CASSLAASGVREQYF.

This clonotype was recorded at least ten times. The chain links TRBV5-1 to TRBJ2-7, with TRBD2 identical over 11 bases. Germline V gives CDR1 SGHRS, CDR2 YFSETQ. After removal of 4 bases from V and 2 bases from J, the junction contained 8 bases not matched to a gene. The CDR3 sequence is 16 residues long. The CDR3 nucleotides are TGCGCCAGCAGCCCGGGGACTAGCGGAATTACCTACGAGCAGTACTTC. It yields the protein CASSPGTSGITYEQYF.

About this clonotype: A much larger clone lies a single base off, so this may be a read error. V is TRBV6-2 or TRBV6-3 and J is TRBJ2-7, with a possible D match to TRBD1 (5 bases). Germline V gives CDR1 MNHEY, CDR2 SVGEGT. This CDR3 contains 14 residues. Trimming took 7 bases from V and 5 from J, leaving 18 bases between them. The CDR3 sequence: CASTQTQGTHEQYF. The DNA of the CDR3 is TGTGCCAGCACGCAGACCCAGGGCACCCACGAGCAGTACTTC.

In this sample, this clonotype turned up a few times. The rearrangement joins TRBV5-1 to TRBJ2-5, with 8 bases lining up with TRBD2. The V gene end was trimmed by 4 bases and the J gene end by 5 bases; junction bases not matched to a gene: 10. There are 15 residues in the CDR3. Germline-derived CDR1 and CDR2 are SGHRS and YFSETQ. The DNA of the CDR3 is TGCGCCAGCAGCCTGGGGAGCGGGAGATGGGAGACCCAGTACTTC. Translation: CASSLGSGRWETQYF.